What follows are 12 T cell receptor beta chains derived from one specimen sequenced in a study of cytomegalovirus exposure and HLA in healthy donors. The PCR employed 60 Vbeta primers together with 13 Jbeta primers. Produced via immunoSEQ multiplex PCR; TCRdb's table is partial and in-frame only. The sample lists roughly 140,000 clones, over 60% occurring once. The sequenced sample was PBMCs. The receptors derive from a woman aged 25 to 39 in good health and CMV-seronegative.

This clone has a handful of counts. CDR3 amino acids: CASSWDSGTEDEKLFF. The CDR3 DNA follows: TGTGCCAGCAGCTGGGATTCCGGGACAGAGGATGAAAAACTGTTTTTT. The rearrangement joins TRBV7-3 to TRBJ1-4; TRBD1 matches at 7 bases. This CDR3 comprises 16 residues. CDR1 SGHTA and CDR2 FQGTGA come from the germline V gene. The V gene end was trimmed by 4 bases and the J gene end by 6 bases; junction bases not matched to a gene: 11.

This clone is a singleton in its sample. Other DNA sequences in the same sample also yield this CDR3. The CDR3 nucleotides are TGCGCCAGCAGCCCTACGGGGAACAATCAGCCCCAGCATTTT. Protein product: CASSPTGNNQPQHF. The gene calls are TRBV5-1 and TRBJ1-5; D is uncertain. Germline values: CDR1 SGHRS, CDR2 YFSETQ. The CDR3 covers 14 residues. V was shortened by 4 bases and J by 3 bases, with 11 bases between the two germline ends.

The gene calls are TRBV10-2 and TRBJ2-7; 10 bases line up with TRBD2. Trimming took 6 bases from V and 4 from J; bases not matched to a gene: 6. Germline V gene lookup returns CDR1 WSHSY and CDR2 SAAADI. CDR3 length: 14 amino acids. The CDR3 reads CASRLAGVSYEQYF. CDR3 bases: TGCGCCAGCAGGCTAGCGGGGGTTTCTTACGAGCAGTACTTC.

In this sample, this clone turned up once. The chain joins TRBV2 to TRBJ1-2; D call uncertain. Looked up from germline, CDR1 is SNHLY and CDR2 is FYNNEI. V was shortened by 4 bases and J by 0 bases, with 9 bases between the two germline ends. The CDR3 contains 14 residues. The CDR3 loop is CASSGGGPNYGYTF. CDR3 coding DNA: TGTGCCAGCAGTGGCGGAGGGCCTAACTATGGCTACACCTTC.

This clone was seen only once. This chain links TRBV27 with TRBJ2-3, with TRBD1 matching 8 bases. CDR3 length equals 14 residues. The ends lost 7 bases at V and 4 bases at J; junction bases unmatched: 7. Germline CDR1 is MNHEY and CDR2 is SMNVEV (reference sequence). CDR3 amino acids: CASTQGVEADTQYF. The CDR3 DNA is TGTGCCAGCACACAGGGGGTTGAGGCAGATACGCAGTATTTT.

As to this clone: Relative to the germline gene, one junction end is altered; a read error may explain this. The genes are TRBV30 and TRBJ1-6, with a possible D match to TRBD1 (5 bases). The length of the CDR3 is 20 residues. Germline V gives CDR1 GTSNPN, CDR2 SVGIG (reference sequence). The CDR3 DNA follows: TGTGCCTGGAGGGGGGGGACCGCCGTCGGGTTTCGGGTGGATAACTCACCCCTCCACTTT. This gives the protein CAWRGGTAVGFRVDNSPLHF.

V gene TRBV2 combines with J gene TRBJ2-1; 14 nucleotides line up with TRBD2. The CDR3 is 15 residues long. Germline assignment: CDR1 SNHLY and CDR2 FYNNEI. The junction had 4 bases not matched to a gene; V was cut back by 6 bases and J by 6 bases. The CDR3 DNA follows: TGTGCCAGCAGGAAGACTAGCGGGGGGGCCAATGAGCAGTTCTTC. Translated: CASRKTSGGANEQFF.

The rearrangement uses TRBV6-5 and TRBJ2-1, with TRBD2 identical over 9 bases. The CDR3 has 16 amino acids. CDR1 MNHEY and CDR2 SVGAGI come from the germline V gene. V shed 3 bases and J 8 bases; nucleotides not matched to a gene: 11. CDR3: CASSYSSAGGQYEQFF. For the CDR3, the DNA is TGTGCCAGCAGTTATTCTTCGGCGGGGGGGCAATATGAGCAGTTCTTC.

This chain uses TRBV7-6 with TRBJ2-3; D is possibly TRBD2 (5 bases). Germline V gene sequence: CDR1 SGHVS, CDR2 FNYEAQ. The CDR3 contains 17 residues. The ends were cut back, 5 bases at V and 3 bases at J, with 21 bases in the middle. CDR3 amino acids: CASSPGLLPLDTDTQYF. The CDR3 DNA sequence: TGTGCCAGCAGCCCCGGACTCCTCCCCCTGGATACAGATACGCAGTATTTT.

The chain has TRBV14 and TRBJ1-2, with D maybe TRBD1 (5 bases). There are 13 residues in the CDR3. Looked up from germline, CDR1 is SGHDN and CDR2 is FVKESK. Deletions cut 4 bases from V and 1 base from J, with 7 bases between. The CDR3 nucleotides read TGTGCCAGCAGCCCGGGGGGTAACTATGGCTACACCTTC. This codes for CASSPGGNYGYTF.

This clone was picked up one time. The chain combines TRBV13 with TRBJ2-5; D unresolved. The V end lost 3 bases, the J end lost 0 bases, and 11 bases lay between the germline ends. The CDR3 runs 15 residues. Germline V gene data show CDR1 as PRHDT and CDR2 as FYEKMQ (reference sequence). The DNA of the CDR3 is TGTGCCAGCAGCTTGCCCTGGCCGAACCAAGAGACCCAGTACTTC. It yields the protein CASSLPWPNQETQYF.

The sample holds a few counts of this clone. The chain carries TRBV11-2 and TRBJ1-6, with TRBD1 matching 12 bases. The J segment lost 9 bases and the V segment lost 1 base, leaving 7 bases of the junction unmatched. The CDR3 is 17 residues long. Per the germline V gene, CDR1 is SGHAT and CDR2 is FQNNGV. As DNA, the CDR3 is TGTGCCAGCAGCTTAGGTTGGGACAGGGGGCCTGGTTCACCCCTCCACTTT. Amino acids: CASSLGWDRGPGSPLHF.